A single sample gave rise to the 10 T cell receptor beta chains below, sequenced in a study of sequential checkpoint blockade in melanoma. Generated by immunoSEQ multiplex PCR, the TCRdb table keeps only in-frame clones and is missing some. The sample shows 13,000 or so clones, roughly four fifths of them seen only once. Described treatment: randomized to nivolumab then ipilimumab (arm A) or the reverse (arm B). The sequences come from CD8+ T cells sorted from blood (inferred from file names), collected from a patient given nivolumab and ipilimumab in sequence. Receptors originate from a human donor with melanoma.

The chain uses TRBV9 and TRBJ2-7; maybe TRBD1 (6 bases). Trimming pared 4 bases from V and 0 bases from J, leaving 8 bases between. The CDR3 sequence is 13 residues long. Looked up from germline, CDR1 is SGDLS and CDR2 is YYNGEE. The CDR3 is CASSSGDSYEQYF. CDR3 sequence (DNA): TGTGCCAGCAGCTCAGGGGACTCCTACGAGCAGTACTTC.

The V and J genes are TRBV6-4 and TRBJ2-2, with D maybe TRBD1 (5 bases). The germline CDR1 and CDR2 sequences are MRHNA and SNTAGT. This CDR3 has 15 amino acids. The V end was cut by 0 bases, the J end by 5 bases, with 10 bases between. The CDR3 loop reads CASSDSPGMTGELFF. CDR3 DNA sequence: TGTGCCAGCAGTGACTCGCCAGGGATGACCGGGGAGCTGTTTTTT.

The genes are TRBV5-4 and TRBJ1-1; 7 bases agree with TRBD1. CDR1 is SGHNT and CDR2 is YYREEE in the germline V gene (reference sequence). The V gene end was trimmed by 5 bases and the J gene end by 8 bases; junction bases not matched to a gene: 15. The CDR3 loop spans 15 amino acids. The CDR3 region has the DNA TGTGCCAGCAGTTCGGGACAGTCGCCAGGCAGAGAAGCTTTCTTT. Protein product: CASSSGQSPGREAFF.

This sequence joins TRBV9 and TRBJ2-3; TRBD2 might be the D (6 bases). The germline gives CDR1 SGDLS, CDR2 YYNGEE. The V and J ends lost 4 bases and 4 bases respectively, with 13 bases between them. The CDR3 has 14 residues. The CDR3 spells CASSPLREPDTQYF. In DNA form, the CDR3 reads TGTGCCAGCAGCCCCCTTCGGGAGCCAGATACGCAGTATTTT. Supplemented by reference TRBV9 and TRBJ2-3, the full variable domain reads DSGVTQTPKHLITATGQRVTLRCSPRSGDLSVYWYQQSLDQGLQFLIQYYNGEERAKGNILERFSAQQFPDLHSELNLSSLELGDSALYFCASSPLREPDTQYFGPGTRLTVL.

V gene TRBV9 combines with J gene TRBJ1-4; 10 bases are shared with TRBD1. This CDR3 is built from 15 residues. Germline V CDR1 and CDR2: SGDLS, YYNGEE. V lost 2 bases, J lost 12 bases, and 10 bases stayed unmatched. The chain's CDR3 is CASSVVGQGNVELFF. The DNA of the CDR3 is TGTGCCAGCAGCGTTGTGGGACAGGGGAATGTTGAACTGTTTTTT.

This sequence joins TRBV9 and TRBJ2-5, with D tentatively TRBD2 (5 bases). The germline V and J ends were trimmed by 7 bases and 4 bases, with 5 bases remaining between them. Germline V gene sequence: CDR1 SGDLS, CDR2 YYNGEE. This CDR3 comprises 10 residues. The CDR3 nucleotides read TGTGCCAGCGGAGGAGAGACCCAGTACTTC. The encoded protein is CASGGETQYF.

The chain is built from TRBV28 and TRBJ2-7; 7 bases are shared with TRBD2. Trimming removed 5 bases from V and 0 bases from J; junction bases left unmatched: 13. CDR3 length: 17 amino acids. Germline V gene lookup returns CDR1 MDHEN and CDR2 SYDVKM. CDR3 nucleotides: TGTGCCAGCAGTCCCCTTTGGGGGGAGGGCCCCTCCTACGAGCAGTACTTC. Translating it yields CASSPLWGEGPSYEQYF.

This chain connects TRBV29-1 to TRBJ2-7, with a tentative D call TRBD1 (5 bases). The CDR3 is 15 amino acids. The V and J ends lost 1 base and 4 bases respectively, with 17 bases between them. Germline CDR1 reads SQVTM; CDR2 reads ANQGSEA. CDR3 protein: CSVEGAENRGYEQYF. The CDR3 region has the DNA TGCAGCGTTGAAGGAGCCGAAAATAGGGGTTACGAGCAGTACTTC.

Written as DNA, the CDR3 is TGTGCCAGTACCGCGCGGGGCGCCTCAGGTTCACCCCTCCACTTT. It codes for CASTARGASGSPLHF. The V and J genes are TRBV19 and TRBJ1-6; possibly TRBD1 for D (5 bases). V shed 7 bases and J shed 9 bases, with 19 bases lying between them. CDR3 length: 15 amino acids. Germline V gives CDR1 LNHDA, CDR2 SQIVND (reference sequence).

This chain connects TRBV7-8 to TRBJ2-2; 11 nucleotides agree with TRBD2. The CDR3 covers 18 residues. From germline, CDR1 is SGHVS and CDR2 FQNEAQ. V lost 4 bases, J lost 1 base, and 8 bases stayed unmatched. In nucleotides, the CDR3 is TGTGCCAGCAGCTCAATCCGGACTAGCGGGTTGAACACCGGGGAGCTGTTTTTT. Amino acid sequence: CASSSIRTSGLNTGELFF.